The clone carrying this T cell receptor (beta chain) was seen at least ten times. Its antigen is currently unknown. The data were obtained in a study of neurological immune-mediated disorders. Study-wide points: Expanded clones shared no CDR3 amino acid sequences across subjects, suggesting private repertoires in all groups. Phylogenetic grouping put 18 of 34 multiple sclerosis patients' repertoires into one related-CDR3 cluster, a possible signature.

The unsorted libraries were prepared from 2 million PBMCs (stored at -80 C). CDR3 length equals 14 residues. Germline V gives CDR1 SGHRS, CDR2 YFSETQ. Trimming took off 3 bases at V and 4 bases at J, with 14 bases between the two ends. TCRdb used MiXCR to reprocess the 5' RACE reads, holding one entry per CDR3 protein. The table shows over 60,000 distinct CDR3 sequences, with 4% to 6% occurring only once. The chain is built from TRBV5-1 and TRBJ2-7; maybe TRBD1 (6 bases). The sequenced sample consisted of PBMCs. This TCR was sampled from a woman aged 30 to 39 with multiple sclerosis. The CDR3 DNA is TGCGCCAGCAGCTCCGGGACACCCACGTACGAGCAGTACTTC. Translation gives CASSSGTPTYEQYF.